Listed below are T cell receptor beta chains from one sample, sequenced in a study of CD8 T cells in ankylosing spondylitis. TCRdb analysed the 5' RACE reads with MiXCR anew, one entry per CDR3 protein. The table has under 550,000 distinct CDR3 sequences, roughly 26% seen once. The specimen was blood, either unsorted or a sorted T cell fraction (not recorded which). The receptors here all came from a male donor with ankylosing spondylitis. CDR3s include the opening cysteine and the closing phenylalanine or tryptophan. The order of the fields is CDR3 DNA, CDR3 protein, J gene, clone size, D gene, V gene. D genes are given only for firm matches. Only some rows state a clone size, as once, few, many or a class for expanded clones.

CDR3 DNA: TGCGCCAGCAGCTTGGTTCTGTCCGAGAACACCGGGGAGCTGTTTTTT; CDR3 protein: CASSLVLSENTGELFF; J gene: TRBJ2-2; clone size: -; D gene: -; V gene: TRBV5-1
CDR3 DNA: TGTGCCAGCAGAGAGGATGACAGGGGAGGGGAGCAGTACTTC; CDR3 protein: CASREDDRGGEQYF; J gene: TRBJ2-7; clone size: -; D gene: -; V gene: TRBV12-3/TRBV12-4
CDR3 DNA: TGTGCCATCAGTGGACAGGGGATTCAGCCCCAGCATTTT; CDR3 protein: CAISGQGIQPQHF; J gene: TRBJ1-5; clone size: few; D gene: TRBD1; V gene: TRBV10-3
CDR3 DNA: TGCAGTGCTGAGCGACTAGCGGGCCCGAACACCGGGGAGCTGTTTTTT; CDR3 protein: CSAERLAGPNTGELFF; J gene: TRBJ2-2; clone size: few; D gene: TRBD2; V gene: TRBV20-1
CDR3 DNA: TGTGCCAGCAGCTTAGGACGGGGCAATAACTATGGCTACACCTTC; CDR3 protein: CASSLGRGNNYGYTF; J gene: TRBJ1-2; clone size: -; D gene: -; V gene: TRBV13
CDR3 DNA: TGTGCCAGCAGCCTAGGACAGGGAAAAACTGAAGCTTTCTTT; CDR3 protein: CASSLGQGKTEAFF; J gene: TRBJ1-1; clone size: few; D gene: TRBD1; V gene: TRBV7-9
CDR3 DNA: TGCAGTGCCTGGGGTGGAGAGGCGAACACTGAAGCTTTCTTT; CDR3 protein: CSAWGGEANTEAFF; J gene: TRBJ1-1; clone size: -; D gene: -; V gene: TRBV20-1
CDR3 DNA: TGTGCCAGCATCCCAAGACACGGATCTAACTATGGCTACACCTTC; CDR3 protein: CASIPRHGSNYGYTF; J gene: TRBJ1-2; clone size: few; D gene: -; V gene: TRBV7-2
CDR3 DNA: TGCAGCGCTGGACAGGGGGGTGGATCAGATCAGCCCCAGCATTTT; CDR3 protein: CSAGQGGGSDQPQHF; J gene: TRBJ1-5; clone size: -; D gene: TRBD1; V gene: TRBV29-1
CDR3 DNA: TGTGCCAGCAGCTTAGTAGGCAGCATCTCCTACGAGCAGTACTTC; CDR3 protein: CASSLVGSISYEQYF; J gene: TRBJ2-7; clone size: -; D gene: -; V gene: TRBV7-2
CDR3 DNA: TGTGCCATAAATGGCGTTATGAACACTGAAGCTTTCTTT; CDR3 protein: CAINGVMNTEAFF; J gene: TRBJ1-1; clone size: -; D gene: -; V gene: TRBV10-3
CDR3 DNA: TGTGCCAGCAGTGAGCTGGGGTATGGCTACACCTTC; CDR3 protein: CASSELGYGYTF; J gene: TRBJ1-2; clone size: -; D gene: -; V gene: TRBV6-2/TRBV6-3
CDR3 DNA: TGTGCCAGCAGCCAATCATACAGGGGTGAGACCCAGTACTTC; CDR3 protein: CASSQSYRGETQYF; J gene: TRBJ2-5; clone size: -; D gene: TRBD1; V gene: TRBV4-2
CDR3 DNA: TGCGCCAGCAGCCACCCGGACAGGGCTTCCTTCTATGGCTACACCTTC; CDR3 protein: CASSHPDRASFYGYTF; J gene: TRBJ1-2; clone size: -; D gene: TRBD1; V gene: TRBV4-1
CDR3 DNA: TGCGCCAGCAGCTTGGCCGCGGGAGGGAGCACAGATACGCAGTATTTT; CDR3 protein: CASSLAAGGSTDTQYF; J gene: TRBJ2-3; clone size: few; D gene: TRBD2; V gene: TRBV5-1
CDR3 DNA: TGCGCCAGCAGCTTTGCTCCGCTAGCGGGAGGGCGCAATGAGCAGTTCTTC; CDR3 protein: CASSFAPLAGGRNEQFF; J gene: TRBJ2-1; clone size: few; D gene: TRBD2; V gene: TRBV5-1
CDR3 DNA: TGTGCCAGCTCACCACTTCAAGCGGGAGGTTTCCATGAGCAGTTCTTC; CDR3 protein: CASSPLQAGGFHEQFF; J gene: TRBJ2-1; clone size: few; D gene: TRBD2; V gene: TRBV18
CDR3 DNA: TGTGCCAGCAGCTTATATTCCGATGATGAGCAGTTCTTC; CDR3 protein: CASSLYSDDEQFF; J gene: TRBJ2-1; clone size: -; D gene: -; V gene: TRBV11-3
CDR3 DNA: TGCAGTGCTAGAGTGACCGGAACCTACAATGAGCAGTTCTTC; CDR3 protein: CSARVTGTYNEQFF; J gene: TRBJ2-1; clone size: -; D gene: -; V gene: TRBV20-1
CDR3 DNA: TGTGCCAGCAGCTTAGATCAGCGAAGAGCGGGAGGGTACGAGCAGTACTTC; CDR3 protein: CASSLDQRRAGGYEQYF; J gene: TRBJ2-7; clone size: few; D gene: TRBD2; V gene: TRBV11-2
CDR3 DNA: TGTGCCTGGAGTGTACGCCTAGCGGGAGCCGAGCAGTACTTC; CDR3 protein: CAWSVRLAGAEQYF; J gene: TRBJ2-7; clone size: -; D gene: TRBD2; V gene: TRBV30
CDR3 DNA: TGTGCCACCAGCAGACCAACCGGGCATCAGTTCTTC; CDR3 protein: CATSRPTGHQFF; J gene: TRBJ2-1; clone size: -; D gene: -; V gene: TRBV15
CDR3 DNA: TGCGCCAGCAGCCGCCCAGGGAACTATGGCTACACCTTC; CDR3 protein: CASSRPGNYGYTF; J gene: TRBJ1-2; clone size: few; D gene: -; V gene: TRBV5-1
CDR3 DNA: TGCGCCAGCAGCTCCTTGACAGCGAACTACGAGCAGTACTTC; CDR3 protein: CASSSLTANYEQYF; J gene: TRBJ2-7; clone size: few; D gene: -; V gene: TRBV5-1
CDR3 DNA: TGTGCCAGCAGTGAAACAGGGTCAGGAGAGACCCAGTACTTC; CDR3 protein: CASSETGSGETQYF; J gene: TRBJ2-5; clone size: few; D gene: -; V gene: TRBV6-1
CDR3 DNA: TGTGCCAGCAGCCAAGGGACTAGCGGAAACACCGGGGAGCTGTTTTTT; CDR3 protein: CASSQGTSGNTGELFF; J gene: TRBJ2-2; clone size: -; D gene: TRBD2; V gene: TRBV3-1
CDR3 DNA: TGTGCCAGCAGCCCGGACGGAAACACCGGGGAGCTGTTTTTT; CDR3 protein: CASSPDGNTGELFF; J gene: TRBJ2-2; clone size: -; D gene: -; V gene: TRBV12-3/TRBV12-4
CDR3 DNA: TGCAGCGTGGCCAGGGACCTGAACACTGAAGCTTTCTTT; CDR3 protein: CSVARDLNTEAFF; J gene: TRBJ1-1; clone size: -; D gene: -; V gene: TRBV29-1
CDR3 DNA: TGTGCCAGCAGCTTAGAGGGGGAAGGACCCCAGTACTTC; CDR3 protein: CASSLEGEGPQYF; J gene: TRBJ2-5; clone size: -; D gene: -; V gene: TRBV7-2
CDR3 DNA: TGCAGTGCCGCCACTAGTCCCCCCCGCGATGAGCAGTTCTTC; CDR3 protein: CSAATSPPRDEQFF; J gene: TRBJ2-1; clone size: few; D gene: -; V gene: TRBV20-1
CDR3 DNA: TGTGCCAGCAGCTTGGGACAGGGGGCGCAGAATGAGCAGTTCTTC; CDR3 protein: CASSLGQGAQNEQFF; J gene: TRBJ2-1; clone size: -; D gene: TRBD1; V gene: TRBV7-2
CDR3 DNA: TGCAGTGCGGCGGCGGGAGGGGACGAGCAGTACTTC; CDR3 protein: CSAAAGGDEQYF; J gene: TRBJ2-7; clone size: -; D gene: TRBD2; V gene: TRBV20-1
CDR3 DNA: TGTGCCTGCAGCTGGGCCAAGACAGCGAGCTCCTACAATGAGCAGTTCTTC; CDR3 protein: CACSWAKTASSYNEQFF; J gene: TRBJ2-1; clone size: -; D gene: -; V gene: TRBV5-5